Listed below are T cell receptor beta chains from one sample, sequenced in a study of CD8+ T cells in alopecia areata. Repertoires were generated with immunoSEQ multiplex PCR, while TCRdb's copy carries only in-frame clones and drops some. The sample lists 140,000 or so clones, approximately 60% occurring once. The sequencing input was CD8+ T cells sorted from blood. These receptors all come from a human donor in good health. Each CDR3 is given with its conserved first and last residue.

CASSFGTGPYEQYF | TRBJ2-7 | TRBV27
CASSPEGEGAVSEAFF | TRBJ1-1 | TRBV19
CASMIAGGLNTGELFF | TRBJ2-2 | TRBV13
CAWSVSYPAYNEQFF | TRBJ2-1 | TRBV30
CATRQGAQGKLFF | TRBJ2-2 | TRBV2
CAIKSGSSNEQFF | TRBJ2-1 | TRBV10-3
CASSPTERLELYF | TRBJ2-7 | TRBV9
CASSLELAGGTGELFF | TRBJ2-2 | TRBV27
CASSRGTGARTGELFF | TRBJ2-2 | TRBV23-1
CASNRAVSYNEQFF | TRBJ2-1 | TRBV9
CASSEALAGAGNQPQHF | TRBJ1-5 | TRBV6-1
CASSPSGRWEPNEQFF | TRBJ2-1 | TRBV7-9
CSGTGQRYEQYF | TRBJ2-7 | TRBV29-1
CASSGDGNWGEQYF | TRBJ2-7 | TRBV13
CASSVGLVGETQYF | TRBJ2-5 | TRBV9
CSVDLLAGNTIYF | TRBJ1-3 | TRBV29-1
CASSLFFGSRPQHF | TRBJ1-5 | TRBV27
CASSGGTGELFF | TRBJ2-2 | TRBV4-1
CSVERDSTGELFF | TRBJ2-2 | TRBV29-1
CASSAGVGAAYNEQFF | TRBJ2-1 | TRBV7-6
CASSPGTTYEQYF | TRBJ2-7 | TRBV5-6
CSAITYNEQFF | TRBJ2-1 | TRBV20-1
CASSPGTHTNEKLFF | TRBJ1-4 | TRBV7-9
CASSPLTSGRETQYF | TRBJ2-5 | TRBV27
CSVGGGGQGILMADTQYF | TRBJ2-3 | TRBV29-1
CASSSYGSLNTEAFF | TRBJ1-1 | TRBV9
CASSTGMNTEAFF | TRBJ1-1 | TRBV9
CAISGTSNQPQHF | TRBJ1-5 | TRBV7-9
CASSEPLAGKSYNEQFF | TRBJ2-1 | TRBV10-2
CAWKGGQLTEAFF | TRBJ1-1 | TRBV30
CASSQSPKAEAFF | TRBJ1-1 | TRBV7-4
CASSLFLEASGRTEQYF | TRBJ2-7 | TRBV7-9
CASSLVAGGDEQFF | TRBJ2-1 | TRBV5-1
CSVEDKLAGYNEQFF | TRBJ2-1 | TRBV29-1
CASSQSASGPYEQYF | TRBJ2-7 | TRBV11-1
CASSWGLEQFF | TRBJ2-1 | TRBV7-9
CASSEGSSSYEQYF | TRBJ2-7 | TRBV6-1
CASSLYPAGGSDEQFF | TRBJ2-1 | TRBV28
CASSYSRYYEQYF | TRBJ2-7 | TRBV6-5
CASSMGGTHNEQFF | TRBJ2-1 | TRBV19
CASSVQGWGTEAFF | TRBJ1-1 | TRBV9
CAWSVLRREWSCEQFF | TRBJ2-1 | TRBV30